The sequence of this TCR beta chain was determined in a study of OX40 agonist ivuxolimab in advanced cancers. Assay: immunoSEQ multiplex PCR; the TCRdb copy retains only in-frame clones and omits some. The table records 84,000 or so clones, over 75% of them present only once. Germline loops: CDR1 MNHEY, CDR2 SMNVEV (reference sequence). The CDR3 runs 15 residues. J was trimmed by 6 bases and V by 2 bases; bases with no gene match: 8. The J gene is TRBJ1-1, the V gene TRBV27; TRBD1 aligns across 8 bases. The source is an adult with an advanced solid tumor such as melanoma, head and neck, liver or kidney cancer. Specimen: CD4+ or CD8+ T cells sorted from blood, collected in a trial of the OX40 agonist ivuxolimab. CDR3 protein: CASSLNPQGVAEAFF. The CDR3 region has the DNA TGTGCCAGCAGTTTAAACCCACAGGGGGTCGCTGAAGCTTTCTTT.